Following are 7 T cell receptor beta chains from one sample sequenced in a study of cytomegalovirus exposure and HLA in healthy donors. Primers for the PCR totalled 60 Vbeta and 13 Jbeta. Clones were read by immunoSEQ multiplex PCR, and TCRdb kept only the in-frame ones, dropping some. The specimen's table records 130,000 or so clones. What was sequenced was PBMCs. The receptors stem from a woman between 40 and 55 years old in good health and CMV-seropositive.

The V and J genes are TRBV15 and TRBJ2-7; 7 nucleotides agree with TRBD2. This CDR3 has 18 residues. CDR1 and CDR2 (germline): LNHNV, YYDKDF (reference sequence). V was clipped by 0 bases and J by 0 bases; unmatched bases: 11. CDR3 sequence (DNA): TGTGCCACCAGCAGAGATGGGGGACTACTAGGCTTCTCCTACGAGCAGTACTTC. Amino acid sequence: CATSRDGGLLGFSYEQYF.

The CDR3 is CSVLRTGMLQETQYF. DNA for the CDR3: TGCAGCGTTCTCCGGACAGGGATGCTCCAAGAGACCCAGTACTTC. The rearrangement joins TRBV29-1 to TRBJ2-5, with 8 bases lining up with TRBD1. Per the germline V gene, CDR1 is SQVTM and CDR2 is ANQGSEA. This CDR3 has 15 residues. The junction had 9 bases not matched to a gene; V was cut back by 5 bases and J by 1 base.

This rearrangement joins TRBV7-9 to TRBJ2-7, with 15 positions matching TRBD2. The V gene's germline CDR1 is SEHNR and CDR2 FQNEAQ (reference sequence). With 7 bases clipped from V and 5 bases from J, the junction kept 6 bases outside the gene matches. CDR3 length equals 15 residues. CDR3 coding DNA: TGTGCCAGCAACGGACTAGCGGGAGGGCCGAACGAGCAGTACTTC. It encodes CASNGLAGGPNEQYF.

V is TRBV7-2 and J is TRBJ2-1; 10 nucleotides align to TRBD2. Germline V gene lookup returns CDR1 SGHTA and CDR2 FQGNSA. The V and J ends lost 2 bases and 7 bases, in that order; junction bases with no gene match: 14. The CDR3 extends over 18 amino acids. The DNA for the CDR3 is TGTGCCAGCAGCTTAATAGCGGGAGGATTTAGGGGCGTAAATGAGCAGTTCTTC. This gives the protein CASSLIAGGFRGVNEQFF. The full variable domain, its missing parts supplied by reference TRBV7-2 and TRBJ2-1, is GAGVSQSPSNKVTEKGKDVELRCDPISGHTALYWYRQSLGQGLEFLIYFQGNSAPDKSGLPSDRFSAERTGGSVSTLTIQRTQQEDSAVYLCASSLIAGGFRGVNEQFFGPGTRLTVL.

This sequence joins TRBV5-5 and TRBJ2-1; no definite D call. The CDR3 is made up of 13 amino acids. The V end was cut by 4 bases, the J end by 0 bases, with 5 bases between. Germline lookup yields CDR1 SGHKS and CDR2 YYEKEE (reference sequence). The CDR3 loop reads CASSAGSYNEQFF. The CDR3 coding sequence is TGTGCCAGCAGCGCCGGCTCCTACAATGAGCAGTTCTTC. Supplemented by reference TRBV5-5 and TRBJ2-1, the full variable domain reads DAGVTQSPTHLIKTRGQQVTLRCSPISGHKSVSWYQQVLGQGPQFIFQYYEKEERGRGNFPDRFSARQFPNYSSELNVNALLLGDSALYLCASSAGSYNEQFFGPGTRLTVL.

The V gene is TRBV10-3, the J gene TRBJ2-7; D is possibly TRBD1 (6 bases). Germline V lookup: CDR1 ENHRY, CDR2 SYGVKD. The CDR3 length is 16 residues. V gave up 3 bases and J gave up 2 bases, with 17 bases separating them. The CDR3 DNA is TGTGCCATCAGTGATTTCGACAGGCCCCAACCCTACGAGCAGTACTTC. This sequence encodes CAISDFDRPQPYEQYF.

The chain is built from TRBV7-3 and TRBJ2-2, with 13 bases identical to TRBD2. After removal of 1 base from V and 5 bases from J, the junction contained 7 bases not matched to a gene. CDR1 SGHTA and CDR2 FQGTGA come from the germline V gene. There are 18 residues in the CDR3. CDR3 region: CASSLRPTSGRATGELFF. In DNA, the CDR3 is TGTGCCAGCAGCTTAAGGCCTACTAGCGGGAGGGCAACCGGGGAGCTGTTTTTT.